This T cell receptor beta chain is from a study of beta chain features in type 1 diabetes. The wider study: Patients were similar to healthy donors in age and gender (as well as in cell yields).

Trimming shortened V by 0 bases and J by 2 bases, and 6 bases separated the two germline ends. Germline CDR1 reads KGHSH; CDR2 reads LQKENI. The CDR3 spans 14 residues. This clone turned up a few times. Every isolated RNA sample was fully reverse transcribed, so sequencing captured expressed TCRB transcripts. Produced via immunoSEQ multiplex PCR; TCRdb's table is partial and in-frame only. The profile shows 200,000 to 250,000 clones, about 11% of them singletons. The sequencing input was central memory CD4+ T cells from blood. The chain uses TRBV18 and TRBJ2-3, with no clear D. The receptor was derived from a man younger than 30 in good health. The CDR3 loop is CASSPPTTTDTQYF. The CDR3 DNA follows: TGTGCCAGCTCACCACCGACAACCACAGATACGCAGTATTTT.